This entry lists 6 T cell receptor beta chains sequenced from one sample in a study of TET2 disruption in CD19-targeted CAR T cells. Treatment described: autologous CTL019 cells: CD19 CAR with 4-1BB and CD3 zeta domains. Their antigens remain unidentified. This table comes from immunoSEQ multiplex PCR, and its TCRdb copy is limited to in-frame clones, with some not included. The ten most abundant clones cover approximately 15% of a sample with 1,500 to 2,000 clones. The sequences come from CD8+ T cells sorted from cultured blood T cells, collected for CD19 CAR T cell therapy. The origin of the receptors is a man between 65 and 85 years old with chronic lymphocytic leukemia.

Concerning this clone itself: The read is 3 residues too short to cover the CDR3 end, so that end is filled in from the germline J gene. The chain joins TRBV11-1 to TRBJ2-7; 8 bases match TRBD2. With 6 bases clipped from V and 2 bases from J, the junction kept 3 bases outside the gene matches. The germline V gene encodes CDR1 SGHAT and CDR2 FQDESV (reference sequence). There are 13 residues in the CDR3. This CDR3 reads CASRLGLAYEQYF. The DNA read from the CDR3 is TGTGCCAGCAGGTTGGGACTAGCCTACGAG.

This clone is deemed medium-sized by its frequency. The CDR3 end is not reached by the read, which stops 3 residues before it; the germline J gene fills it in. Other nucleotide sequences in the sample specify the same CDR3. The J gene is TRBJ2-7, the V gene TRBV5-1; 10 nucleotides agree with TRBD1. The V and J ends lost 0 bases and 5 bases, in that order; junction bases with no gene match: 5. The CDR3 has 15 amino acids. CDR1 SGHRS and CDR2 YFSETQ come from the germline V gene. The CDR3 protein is CASSLEGQGGDEQYF. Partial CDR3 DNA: TGCGCCAGCAGCTTGGAAGGACAGGGGGGAGACGAG.

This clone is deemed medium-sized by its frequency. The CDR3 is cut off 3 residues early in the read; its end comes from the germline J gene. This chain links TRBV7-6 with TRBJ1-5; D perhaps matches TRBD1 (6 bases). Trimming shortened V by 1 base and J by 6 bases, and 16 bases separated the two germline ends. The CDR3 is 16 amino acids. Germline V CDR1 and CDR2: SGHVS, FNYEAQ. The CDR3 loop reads CASSLGSGGNAQPQHF. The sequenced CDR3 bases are TGTGCCAGCAGCTTAGGGAGCGGGGGCAATGCTCAGCCC.

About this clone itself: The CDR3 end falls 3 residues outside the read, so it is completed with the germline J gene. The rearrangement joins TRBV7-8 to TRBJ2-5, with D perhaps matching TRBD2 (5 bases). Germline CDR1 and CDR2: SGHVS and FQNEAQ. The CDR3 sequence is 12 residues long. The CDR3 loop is CASSLGSGTQYF. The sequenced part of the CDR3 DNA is TGTGCCAGCAGCTTAGGAAGCGGTACC.

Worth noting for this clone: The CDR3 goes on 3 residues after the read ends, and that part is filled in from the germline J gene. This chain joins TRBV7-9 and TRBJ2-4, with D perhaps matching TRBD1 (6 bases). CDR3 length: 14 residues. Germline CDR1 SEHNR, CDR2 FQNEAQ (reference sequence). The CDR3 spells CASSPTGGDYGQYF. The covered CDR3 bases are TGTGCCAGCAGCCCTACTGGGGGCGACTATGGT.

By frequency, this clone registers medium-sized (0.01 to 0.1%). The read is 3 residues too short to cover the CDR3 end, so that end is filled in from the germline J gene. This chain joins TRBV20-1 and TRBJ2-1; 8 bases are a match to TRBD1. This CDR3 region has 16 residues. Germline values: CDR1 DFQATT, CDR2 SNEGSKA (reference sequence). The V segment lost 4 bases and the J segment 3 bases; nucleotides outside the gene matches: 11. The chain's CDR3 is CSATSSGQAYYNEQFF. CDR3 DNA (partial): TGCAGTGCTACCTCGTCGGGACAGGCCTACTACAATGAG.